This TCR beta chain derives from a study of blood T cell repertoires in COVID-19. In the study overall: The samples span acute and convalescent COVID-19 from the United States, Italy and Spain. Sources were T cells, B-cell-depleted T cells, or PBMCs; the material itself was cDNA or gDNA.

Per the study methods: Quantification of nucleated cells was approximated via reference gene primer amplification. Repertoires were generated with immunoSEQ multiplex PCR, while TCRdb's copy carries only in-frame clones and drops some. That table supplies the V and J calls and clone size; D and trimming were determined from the DNA. The sample lists around 65,000 clones; approximately 86% were seen once. Sequencing was done on a sample of peripheral blood. The sequence derives from a man in his sixties or seventies with acute or convalescent COVID-19.

This CDR3 reads CASKTAGYGSGTEAFF. For the CDR3, the DNA is TGTGCCAGCAAGACGGCCGGGTATGGGTCGGGCACTGAAGCTTTCTTT. V and J are TRBV25-1 and TRBJ1-1; D remains ambiguous. V lost 7 bases, J lost 4 bases, and 22 bases lay in between. This CDR3 comprises 16 residues. CDR1 is MGHDK, CDR2 SYGVNS, per germline.